These T cell receptor beta chains were read from a single sample in a study of cytomegalovirus exposure and HLA in healthy donors. Profiled with immunoSEQ multiplex PCR; TCRdb holds only in-frame clones, not every one. This table holds 90,000 to 130,000 clones, 70% found once. The specimen sequenced was PBMCs. These receptors were obtained from a man in his thirties or forties in good health and CMV-seropositive. The CDR3 runs from the conserved cysteine through the conserved F or W. The D gene is left open where the match is weak. Size is omitted from some rows. Given values are once, few, many or a class for expanded clones.

>TRBJ2-1|14|TRBD2|NA|TRBV28
TGTGCCAGCAGTTTAACGGGAGGGAGTAATGAGCAGTTCTTC
CASSLTGGSNEQFF
>TRBJ1-5|18|TRBD1|NA|TRBV12-5
TGTGCTAGTGGTTTGGTAATTTGGGACAGGGAGGGGGGTCAGCCCCAGCATTTT
CASGLVIWDREGGQPQHF
>TRBJ2-1|15|TRBD2|NA|TRBV19
TGTGCCAGTAGTATGAGCGGGGGGCCATACAATGAGCAGTTCTTC
CASSMSGGPYNEQFF
>TRBJ1-1|15|NA|few|TRBV27
TGTGCCAGCAGCGTCATGGGCCTTGAGAACACTGAAGCTTTCTTT
CASSVMGLENTEAFF
>TRBJ1-2|22|TRBD1|NA|TRBV9
TGTGCCAGCAGCTCTAAAGGGGTTGTGGTAGTTGAACGGGACAGATCTAACTATGGCTACACCTTC
CASSSKGVVVVERDRSNYGYTF
>TRBJ1-6|18|TRBD1|NA|TRBV5-1
TGCGCCAGCAGCCATTTATACAGGGGAGAGATTTTTGATTCACCCCTCCACTTT
CASSHLYRGEIFDSPLHF
>TRBJ1-1|15|NA|NA|TRBV6-5
TGTGCCAGCAGTAAGGGGGGGGTTCTGAACACTGAAGCTTTCTTT
CASSKGGVLNTEAFF
>TRBJ2-3|15|TRBD1|NA|TRBV11-2
TGTGCCAGCAGCTTCCGACAGGGCTTCACAGATACGCAGTATTTT
CASSFRQGFTDTQYF
>TRBJ1-4|13|NA|few|TRBV19
TGTGCCAGTAGTATAGGCGCCGGGGAAAAACTGTTTTTT
CASSIGAGEKLFF
>TRBJ1-4|15|NA|NA|TRBV7-9
TGTGCCAGCAGCGAAAAGGCGGTTATGGCTGAAAAACTGTTTTTT
CASSEKAVMAEKLFF
>TRBJ2-3|16|NA|NA|TRBV9
TGTGCCAGCAGCGTAGAAATAAGGCTAGGAAGAGATACGCAGTATTTT
CASSVEIRLGRDTQYF
>TRBJ2-1|12|NA|NA|TRBV10-2
TGCGCCAGCGTCGGACTCTTCAATGAGCAGTTCTTC
CASVGLFNEQFF
>TRBJ2-5|13|NA|NA|TRBV10-3
TGTGCCATCAGTGAGTCCCGCCAAGAGACCCAGTACTTC
CAISESRQETQYF
>TRBJ1-5|14|NA|NA|TRBV18
TGTGCCAGCTCACCCAGTCAGCGGGGTCAGCCCCAGCATTTT
CASSPSQRGQPQHF
>TRBJ1-1|12|NA|few|TRBV7-9
TGTGCCAGCAGCTATGAGAGGCCTGAAGCTTTCTTT
CASSYERPEAFF
>TRBJ1-5|16|TRBD1|NA|TRBV29-1
TGCAGCGTTTTCTTTGCTGGGACAGAGCGAAATCAGCCCCAGCATTTT
CSVFFAGTERNQPQHF
>TRBJ2-7|16|NA|few|TRBV18
TGTGCCAGCTCACCTCGGATGGCGGGAACCTCCTACGAGCAGTACTTC
CASSPRMAGTSYEQYF
>TRBJ2-3|16|TRBD2|NA|TRBV2
TGTGCCATCGGGACTAGCGGCCACACTAGCACAGATACGCAGTATTTT
CAIGTSGHTSTDTQYF
>TRBJ2-1|15|TRBD1|NA|TRBV7-3
TGTGCCAGCAGCGAACAGGGGGCCTCCTACAATGAGCAGTTCTTC
CASSEQGASYNEQFF
>TRBJ1-1|15|TRBD1|NA|TRBV7-9
TGTGCCAGCAGCCAAACAGGGGGCGCGAACACTGAAGCTTTCTTT
CASSQTGGANTEAFF
>TRBJ1-2|12|NA|few|TRBV19
TGTGCCAGTAGTATCGACAGCTATGGCTACACCTTC
CASSIDSYGYTF
>TRBJ1-5|18|TRBD1|NA|TRBV6-1
TGTGCCAGCAGTGAAGACAGGGGAGGTTTCCGATCGGGGCGGCCCCAGCATTTT
CASSEDRGGFRSGRPQHF
>TRBJ2-4|11|NA|NA|TRBV19
TGTGCCAGTAGTTCCCAGCGGGCGCAGTACTTC
CASSSQRAQYF
>TRBJ1-2|14|TRBD1|NA|TRBV29-1
TGCAGCGGAACCGCCGGGACAGGGGGCTATGGCTACACCTTC
CSGTAGTGGYGYTF
>TRBJ1-1|12|NA|NA|TRBV6-5
TGTGCCAGCAGTTACAAATCGGGAAACGCTTTCTTT
CASSYKSGNAFF
>TRBJ1-1|14|TRBD1|few|TRBV7-9
TGTGCCAGCAGCTCAGACGGGACAGGGGGTGAAGCTTTCTTT
CASSSDGTGGEAFF
>TRBJ2-2|15|TRBD2|NA|TRBV10-3
TGTGCCATCAGTGAGCGGGAGGGGAACACCGGGGAGCTGTTTTTT
CAISEREGNTGELFF
>TRBJ2-3|15|TRBD2|NA|TRBV11-2
TGTGCCAGCAGCCCAAGACTAGCGGGAGCAGATACGCAGTATTTT
CASSPRLAGADTQYF
>TRBJ2-2|15|NA|NA|TRBV5-1
TGCGCCAGCAGCTTGGGGCCAGGGGTAACCGGGGAGCTGTTTTTT
CASSLGPGVTGELFF
>TRBJ1-5|13|TRBD1|NA|TRBV5-1
TGCGCCAGCAGCCGGGACAGTAATCAGCCCCAGCATTTT
CASSRDSNQPQHF
>TRBJ1-1|12|NA|NA|TRBV6-4
TGTGCCAGCAGTGACGTGGGCAGGGGAGTTCACTTT
CASSDVGRGVHF
>TRBJ2-3|18|TRBD1|NA|TRBV11-3
TGTGCCAGCAGTCAATTCACAGGGGGCGGCGGTAACACAGATACGCAGTATTTT
CASSQFTGGGGNTDTQYF
>TRBJ1-1|14|NA|NA|TRBV11-2
TGTGCCAGCAGCTTAAGTCGAGGTTATTCAGGGGCTTTCTTT
CASSLSRGYSGAFF
>TRBJ1-2|14|NA|NA|TRBV29-1
TGCAGCGTTGAACCACCTACAGGGAATAGGGGCTACACCTTC
CSVEPPTGNRGYTF
>TRBJ2-3|15|NA|NA|TRBV7-3
TGTGCCAGCAGCTTAAGCGGCCTGGGAGGAGACACGCAGTATTTT
CASSLSGLGGDTQYF
>TRBJ1-1|16|NA|few|TRBV11-3
TGTGCCAGCAGCTCCTGGGGGCGCAACGGGAACACTGAAGCTTTCTTT
CASSSWGRNGNTEAFF
>TRBJ2-3|14|TRBD2|NA|TRBV7-9
TGTGCCAGCAGTCCGGGGAGGGGTACAGATACGCAGTATTTT
CASSPGRGTDTQYF
>TRBJ1-3|16|TRBD1|once|TRBV4-1
TGCGCCAGTAGCCAAGATCAGGGGGGATCTGGAAACACCATATATTTT
CASSQDQGGSGNTIYF
>TRBJ1-1|10|NA|NA|TRBV29-1
TGCAGCGCCCTGGAGACTGAAGCTTTCTTT
CSALETEAFF
>TRBJ1-1|15|NA|NA|TRBV19
TGTGCCAGTAGTAAGGTTTCGGGGGGGAACACTGAAGCTTTCTTT
CASSKVSGGNTEAFF
>TRBJ1-1|13|NA|NA|TRBV5-4
TGTGCCAGCAGCTTGGCCTTGAACACTGAAGCTTTCTTT
CASSLALNTEAFF
>TRBJ1-1|13|NA|few|TRBV6-1
TGTGCCAGCAGTCAGGGTCCCCTGACTGAAGCTTTCTTT
CASSQGPLTEAFF
>TRBJ1-3|15|NA|NA|TRBV5-6
TGTGCCAGCAGCTTCCGACTGGTCTCTGGAAACACCATATATTTT
CASSFRLVSGNTIYF
>TRBJ2-2|15|TRBD2|NA|TRBV2
TGTGCCAGCAGTGAAGGGACTAGCGGGGCCGGGGAGCTGTTTTTT
CASSEGTSGAGELFF
>TRBJ2-6|15|NA|few|TRBV30
TGTGCCTGGACTAGGCCTGGCTCTGGGGCCAACGTCCTGACTTTC
CAWTRPGSGANVLTF
>TRBJ1-4|14|NA|few|TRBV11-3
TGTGCCAGCAGCTTACAGGGATGGAACGAAAAACTGTTTTTT
CASSLQGWNEKLFF
>TRBJ2-3|16|NA|NA|TRBV28
TGTGCCAGCAGCCGACGCAAGAGGCGAAACACAGATACGCAGTATTTT
CASSRRKRRNTDTQYF
>TRBJ2-1|15|NA|NA|TRBV30
TGTGCCTGGAGGGAGGGAGGAGTCTCCTACAATGAGCAGTTCTTC
CAWREGGVSYNEQFF
>TRBJ1-6|15|NA|NA|TRBV6-6
TGTGCCAGCAGTCGCGCTCCGGGAGTGAGTTCACCCCTCCACTTT
CASSRAPGVSSPLHF